Below, one T cell receptor beta chain is given with its context. The clone's antigen remains unknown. No base quality information exists; no much larger clone differs at one position. The data are from a study of shared clonotypes between healthy human individuals (dated by TCRdb to 2018 to 2021). Study-wide context: A few men and a couple of women, aged 18 to 49 years, made up the cohort. For each donor, CD4 naive and CD4 memory were each run on three plates, CD8 naive on two plates, and CD8 memory on one plate. To estimate repertoire size and how much clonotypes are shared between individuals, the study performed deep sequencing of blood TCR repertoires from about 5 healthy adults. Per donor, leukapheresis produced somewhere between about 0.8 and 9 billion PBMCs. Libraries were prepared and TCR repertoires were sequenced by different laboratories using diverse techniques, in order to increase sequencing depth and limit assay-specific biases. Summary of the overall study and its limitations: Higher generation probabilities were observed for clonotypes shared by all four sorted-subset donors than for non-shared clonotypes. Because the study included only a small number of donors, the genetic and exposure-history diversity represented was limited. Naive subsets generally had larger estimated clonotype richness than memory subsets. Across a few donors, around 5.4% of naive CD4, approximately 3.5% of naive CD8, about 2.3% of memory CD4, and around 0.4% of memory CD8 clonotypes were shared. Based on pairwise subsampling, the degree of clonotype sharing among donors was expected to be affected by sequencing depth. Rarefaction of sorted-subset datasets indicated incomplete sequencing despite the large sequencing depth. Sampling was restricted to blood, and TCR repertoires in tissue are likely to differ from TCR repertoires in blood.

Using the deep immunoSEQ assay, TCR CDR3 regions were amplified from genomic DNA by multiplex PCR. Extracted genomic DNA from each cell subset was spread evenly across all wells of several immunoSEQ 96-well plates, with each plate serving as a replicate. For sorted subsets, roughly 200 ng genomic DNA, equal to 30,000 to 35,000 T cell genomes, was loaded into each replicate PCR. Purified libraries were quantified with a Qubit 3.0 fluorometer, sized on a Bioanalyzer 2100, and re-quantified with the KAPA Library Quantification kit. Each immunoSEQ 96-well plate was sequenced on its own single-read 150-cycle Illumina NextSeq 550 flow cell. The source study handled its data this way. The immunoSEQ output contained only junctional sequences without quality scores, so filtering could not match that applied to full-length reads. To assign V/J genes and CDR3, sequences were annotated against IMGT germline references using PyIR, a Python wrapper for IgBLAST v1.9. Reads were removed for weak V/J assignments (E-value above 1e-6), missing CDR3, stop codons, out-of-frame junctions, or ambiguous translated residues. A V3J clonotype was defined by an identical inferred V gene, J gene, and CDR3 amino acid sequence. To compute the percentage overlap between repertoires, the number of shared unique clonotypes was divided by the size of the smaller repertoire. Richness of each repertoire was evaluated using RTK rarefaction, the Chao1 estimator, and Recon v2.1 estimates of unobserved clonotypes. OLGA was used to compute generation probabilities for all TCRbeta clonotypes that the gDNA method yielded from a handful of donors. Sourced from immuneACCESS, this table was stored by TCRdb with only in-frame sequences that have V and J called. A share of the clones is absent; for the studies checked, an unresolved V gene accounts for under half, and the remainder has no known explanation. V and J calls and clone size are as listed in that table; D and trimming were resolved from the DNA. Within this sample are 2,100,000 or so clones, with nearly 97% of them counted one time only. The ten top clones hold about 0.13% of the sample.

The donors were healthy, HIV-negative adults who had no recently reported acute infections or vaccinations. Only Caucasian adults living in Nashville, Tennessee, USA were represented among the donors. CD4+ T cells were enriched through magnetic negative selection, after which naive cells were positively selected on CD45RA and the remaining negative fraction served as the memory subset. After blood collection by leukapheresis, PBMCs were isolated using Ficoll-Histopaque density gradient centrifugation and then cryopreserved in the vapor phase of liquid nitrogen. Analytical flow cytometry was used to check the purity and quantity of each magnetically sorted T cell population. From each sorted fraction, genomic DNA was isolated and quantified by UV absorbance on a Nanodrop 2000c. The CDR3 covers 15 residues, taking in both the cysteine and the phenylalanine. Just the 45-base CDR3 DNA is kept, in frame starting at base 1. V sheds 1 base and J sheds 10 bases, leaving 19 bases between their ends. CDR1 LNHDA and CDR2 SQIVND were looked up in the germline V gene (reference sequence).

What was sequenced was naive CD4+ T cells sorted from blood. The cell subset or site label on this specimen signifies: CD45RA+ positively selected. The rearrangement combines TRBV19 with TRBJ1-1; tentative D gene TRBD1, with 6 bases matching. This TCR derives from a man between 18 and 35 years old in good health. The sequenced DNA: TGTGCCAGTAGTATAGTCCGTGCAGGGGACTCACGAGCTTTCTTT. Its amino acids are CASSIVRAGDSRAFF.